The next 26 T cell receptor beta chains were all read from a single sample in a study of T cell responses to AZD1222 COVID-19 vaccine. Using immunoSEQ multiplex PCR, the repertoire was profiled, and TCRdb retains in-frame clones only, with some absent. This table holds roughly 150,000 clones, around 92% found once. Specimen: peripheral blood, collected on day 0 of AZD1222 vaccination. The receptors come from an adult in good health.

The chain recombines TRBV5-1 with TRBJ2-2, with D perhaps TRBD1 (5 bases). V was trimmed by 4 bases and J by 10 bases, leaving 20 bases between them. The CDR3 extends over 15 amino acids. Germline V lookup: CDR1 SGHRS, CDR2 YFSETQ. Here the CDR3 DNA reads TGCGCCAGCAGCGCCCGGTTTTTAGGGGCCCCGGAGCTGTTTTTT. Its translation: CASSARFLGAPELFF.

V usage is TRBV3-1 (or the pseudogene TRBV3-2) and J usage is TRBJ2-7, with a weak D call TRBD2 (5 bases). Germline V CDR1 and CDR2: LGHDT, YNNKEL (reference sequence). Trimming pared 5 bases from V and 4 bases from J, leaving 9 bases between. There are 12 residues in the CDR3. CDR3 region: CASSGDYYEQYF. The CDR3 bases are TGTGCCAGCAGCGGAGACTATTACGAGCAGTACTTC.

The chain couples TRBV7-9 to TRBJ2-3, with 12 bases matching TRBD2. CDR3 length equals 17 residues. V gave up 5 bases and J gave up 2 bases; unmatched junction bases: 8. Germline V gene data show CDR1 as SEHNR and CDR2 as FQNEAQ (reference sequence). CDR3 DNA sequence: TGTGCCAGCAGCAGACTAGCGGGAGCCCCCCTCACAGATACGCAGTATTTT. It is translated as CASSRLAGAPLTDTQYF.

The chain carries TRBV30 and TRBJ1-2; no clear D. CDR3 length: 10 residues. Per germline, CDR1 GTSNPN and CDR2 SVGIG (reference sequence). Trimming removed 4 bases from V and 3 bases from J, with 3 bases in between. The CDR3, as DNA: TGTGCCTGGAACGACTATGGCTACACCTTC. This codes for CAWNDYGYTF.

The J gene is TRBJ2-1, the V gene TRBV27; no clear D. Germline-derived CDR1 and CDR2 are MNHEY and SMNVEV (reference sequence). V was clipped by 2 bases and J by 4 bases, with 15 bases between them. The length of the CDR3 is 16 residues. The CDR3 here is CASSLEGGRFYNEQFF. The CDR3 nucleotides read TGTGCCAGCAGTTTAGAAGGCGGCAGGTTTTACAATGAGCAGTTCTTC.

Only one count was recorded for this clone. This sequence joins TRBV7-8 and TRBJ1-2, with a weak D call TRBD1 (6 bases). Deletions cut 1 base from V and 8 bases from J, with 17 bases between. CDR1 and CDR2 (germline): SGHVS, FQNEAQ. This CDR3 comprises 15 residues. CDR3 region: CASSLEVRTDLGYTF. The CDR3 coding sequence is TGTGCCAGCAGCTTAGAAGTCCGGACAGACCTCGGCTACACCTTC.

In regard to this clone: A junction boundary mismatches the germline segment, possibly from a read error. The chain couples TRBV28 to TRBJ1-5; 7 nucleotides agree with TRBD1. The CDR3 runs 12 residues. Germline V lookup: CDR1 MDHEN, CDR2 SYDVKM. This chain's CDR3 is CASSLQTGEKDF. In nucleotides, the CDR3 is TGTGCCAGCAGTTTACAAACAGGGGAGAAGGATTTT.

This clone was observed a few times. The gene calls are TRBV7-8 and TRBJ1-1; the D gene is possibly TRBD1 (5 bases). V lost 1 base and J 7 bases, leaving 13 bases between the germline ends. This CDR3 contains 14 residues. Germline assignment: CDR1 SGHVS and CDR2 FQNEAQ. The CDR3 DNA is TGTGCCAGCAGCTTAGAACCAGGGTCTAGTGAAGCTTTCTTT. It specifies CASSLEPGSSEAFF.

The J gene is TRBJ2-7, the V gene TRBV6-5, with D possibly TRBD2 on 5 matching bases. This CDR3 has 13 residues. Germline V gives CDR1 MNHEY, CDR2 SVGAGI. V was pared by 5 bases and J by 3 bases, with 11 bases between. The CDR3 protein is CASSTSGHYEQYF. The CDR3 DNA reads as TGTGCCAGCAGTACGAGCGGCCACTACGAGCAGTACTTC.

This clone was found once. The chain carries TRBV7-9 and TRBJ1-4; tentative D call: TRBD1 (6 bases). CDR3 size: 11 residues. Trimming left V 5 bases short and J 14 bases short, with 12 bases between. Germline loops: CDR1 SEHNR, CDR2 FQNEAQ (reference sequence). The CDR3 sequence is CASSVRTDLFF. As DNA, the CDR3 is TGTGCCAGCAGCGTAAGGACAGACCTGTTTTTT.

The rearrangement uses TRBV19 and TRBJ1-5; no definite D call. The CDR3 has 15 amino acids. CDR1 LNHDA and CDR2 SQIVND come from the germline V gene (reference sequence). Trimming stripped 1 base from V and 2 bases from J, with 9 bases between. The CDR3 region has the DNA TGTGCCAGTAGTATAGGGAGTTCCGGCAATCAGCCCCAGCATTTT. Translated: CASSIGSSGNQPQHF.

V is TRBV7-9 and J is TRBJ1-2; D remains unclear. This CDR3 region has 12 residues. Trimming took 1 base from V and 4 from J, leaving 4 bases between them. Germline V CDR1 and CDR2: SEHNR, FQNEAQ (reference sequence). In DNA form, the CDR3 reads TGTGCCAGCAGCTTAGTGACCTATGGCTACACCTTC. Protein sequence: CASSLVTYGYTF.

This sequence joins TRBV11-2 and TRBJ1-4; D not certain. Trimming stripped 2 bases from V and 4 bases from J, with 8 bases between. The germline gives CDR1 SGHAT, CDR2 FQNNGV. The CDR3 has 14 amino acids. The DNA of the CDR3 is TGTGCCAGCAGCTTAAGCCAGCTTAATGAAAAACTGTTTTTT. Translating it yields CASSLSQLNEKLFF.

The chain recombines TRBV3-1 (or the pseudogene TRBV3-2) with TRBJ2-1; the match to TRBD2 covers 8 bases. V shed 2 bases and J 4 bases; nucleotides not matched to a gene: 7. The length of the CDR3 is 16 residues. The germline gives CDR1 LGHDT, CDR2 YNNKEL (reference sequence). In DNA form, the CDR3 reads TGTGCCAGCAGCCAACCACTAGCGGAGGGGTACAATGAGCAGTTCTTC. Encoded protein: CASSQPLAEGYNEQFF.

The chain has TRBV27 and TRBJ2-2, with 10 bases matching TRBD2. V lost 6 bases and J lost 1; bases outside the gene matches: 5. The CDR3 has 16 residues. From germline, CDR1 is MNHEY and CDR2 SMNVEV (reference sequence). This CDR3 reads CASSRASGRNTGELFF. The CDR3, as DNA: TGTGCCAGCAGCAGGGCTAGCGGGAGGAACACCGGGGAGCTGTTTTTT.

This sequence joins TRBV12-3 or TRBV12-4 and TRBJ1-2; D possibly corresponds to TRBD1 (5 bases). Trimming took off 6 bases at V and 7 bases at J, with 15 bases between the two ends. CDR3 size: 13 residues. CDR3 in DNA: TGTGCCAGCAGGGGGACCCCAGTTGGTGGCTACACCTTC. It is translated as CASRGTPVGGYTF.

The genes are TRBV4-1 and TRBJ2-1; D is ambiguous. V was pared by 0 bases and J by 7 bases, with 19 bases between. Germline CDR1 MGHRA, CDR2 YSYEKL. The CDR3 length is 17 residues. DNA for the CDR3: TGCGCCAGCAGCCAAGAGCCGGCACCGACCCGGGTGAATGAGCAGTTCTTC. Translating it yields CASSQEPAPTRVNEQFF.

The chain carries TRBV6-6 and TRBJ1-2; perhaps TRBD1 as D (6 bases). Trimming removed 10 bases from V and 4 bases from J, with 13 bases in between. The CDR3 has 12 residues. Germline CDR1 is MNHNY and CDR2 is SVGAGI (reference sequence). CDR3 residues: CANWGPGYGYTF. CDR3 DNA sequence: TGTGCCAATTGGGGGCCTGGCTATGGCTACACCTTC.

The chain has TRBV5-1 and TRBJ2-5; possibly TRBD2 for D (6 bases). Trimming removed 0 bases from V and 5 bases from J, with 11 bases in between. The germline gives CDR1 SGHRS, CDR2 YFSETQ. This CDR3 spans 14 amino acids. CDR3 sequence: CASSLGRAGETQYF. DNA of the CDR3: TGCGCCAGCAGCTTGGGAAGGGCGGGGGAGACCCAGTACTTC.

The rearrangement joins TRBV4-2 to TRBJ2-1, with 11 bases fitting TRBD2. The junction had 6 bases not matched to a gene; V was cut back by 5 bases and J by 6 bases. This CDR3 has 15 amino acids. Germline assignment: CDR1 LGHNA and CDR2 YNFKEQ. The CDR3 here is CASSSLAGEGNEQFF. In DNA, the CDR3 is TGTGCCAGCAGCTCACTAGCGGGGGAAGGCAATGAGCAGTTCTTC.

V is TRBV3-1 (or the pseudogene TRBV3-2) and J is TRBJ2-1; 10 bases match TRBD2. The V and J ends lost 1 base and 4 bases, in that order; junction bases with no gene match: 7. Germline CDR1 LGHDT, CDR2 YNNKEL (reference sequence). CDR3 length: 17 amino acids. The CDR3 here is CASSQGRAGGPYNEQFF. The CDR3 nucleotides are TGTGCCAGCAGCCAAGGCCGAGCGGGAGGGCCATACAATGAGCAGTTCTTC.

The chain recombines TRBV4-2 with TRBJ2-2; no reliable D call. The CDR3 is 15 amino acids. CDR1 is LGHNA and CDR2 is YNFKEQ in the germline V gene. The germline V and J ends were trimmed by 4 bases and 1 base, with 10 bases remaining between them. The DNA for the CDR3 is TGTGCCAGCAGCCCCCTCGACCAGAACACCGGGGAGCTGTTTTTT. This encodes CASSPLDQNTGELFF.

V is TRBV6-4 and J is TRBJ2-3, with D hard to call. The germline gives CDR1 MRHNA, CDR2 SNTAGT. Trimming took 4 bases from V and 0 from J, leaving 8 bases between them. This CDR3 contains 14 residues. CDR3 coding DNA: TGTGCCAGCAGTGTGGCCTTAAGCACAGATACGCAGTATTTT. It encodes CASSVALSTDTQYF.

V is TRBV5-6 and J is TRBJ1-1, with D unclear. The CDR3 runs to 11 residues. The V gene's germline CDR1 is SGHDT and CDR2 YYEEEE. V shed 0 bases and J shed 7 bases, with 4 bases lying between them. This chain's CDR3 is CASSLEGEAFF. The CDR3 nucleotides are TGTGCCAGCAGCTTGGAGGGTGAAGCTTTCTTT.

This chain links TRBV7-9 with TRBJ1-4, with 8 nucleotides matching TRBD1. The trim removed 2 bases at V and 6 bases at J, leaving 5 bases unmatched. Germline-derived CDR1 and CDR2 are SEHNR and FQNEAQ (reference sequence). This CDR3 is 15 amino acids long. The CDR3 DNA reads TGTGCCAGCAGCTTAAGAGCAGGGGGCGATGAAAAACTGTTTTTT. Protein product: CASSLRAGGDEKLFF.

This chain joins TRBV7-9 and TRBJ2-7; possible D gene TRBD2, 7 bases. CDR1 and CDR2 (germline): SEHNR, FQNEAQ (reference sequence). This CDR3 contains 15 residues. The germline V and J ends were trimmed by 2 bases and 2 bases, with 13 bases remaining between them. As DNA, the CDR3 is TGTGCCAGCAGCTTAATGGGGGGGGGCCCCTACGAGCAGTACTTC. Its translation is CASSLMGGGPYEQYF.